This entry lists 8 T cell receptor beta chains sequenced from one sample in a study of early T cells in non-severe SARS-CoV-2 infection. Via MiXCR, TCRdb re-called the 5' RACE reads, giving one row per CDR3 protein. The table lists about 83,000 distinct CDR3 sequences, 10% to 15% of them singletons, with approximately 7% in the top ten. The sequenced sample consisted of whole blood. Receptors were obtained from an adult who was a healthcare worker with PCR-confirmed SARS-CoV-2 infection or an uninfected control (not recorded which).

This clonotype was seen a few times. CDR3 coding DNA: TGCAGTGCTAGAGATCTGAGCGGGAGCACCTACGAGCAGTACTTC. Its protein product is CSARDLSGSTYEQYF. The chain carries TRBV20-1 and TRBJ2-7; 8 nucleotides agree with TRBD2. The CDR3 loop spans 15 amino acids. V shed 0 bases, J shed 2 bases, and the junction held 6 bases outside the gene matches. CDR1 and CDR2 (germline): DFQATT, SNEGSKA (reference sequence).

This clonotype was seen a handful of times. This CDR3 reads CASSTGYEQFF. The CDR3 bases are TGTGCCAGCAGCACCGGGTATGAGCAGTTCTTC. The V gene is TRBV5-5, the J gene TRBJ2-1, with D unclear. Germline loops: CDR1 SGHKS, CDR2 YYEKEE (reference sequence). Deletions cut 4 bases from V and 8 bases from J, with 7 bases between. This CDR3 contains 11 residues.

This chain uses TRBV6-5 with TRBJ1-3, with D unclear. The V gene lost 6 bases and the J gene lost 2 bases, with 14 bases spanning the gap. The CDR3 spans 15 residues. Looked up from germline, CDR1 is MNHEY and CDR2 is SVGAGI. In nucleotides, the CDR3 is TGTGCCAGCAGCCGAGAAAAGAGCCCTGGAAACACCATATATTTT. Protein sequence: CASSREKSPGNTIYF.

This clonotype was counted ten times or more. The CDR3 region is CASSVHEVPAGSDTQYF. CDR3 DNA sequence: TGTGCCAGCAGCGTACACGAGGTCCCCGCGGGATCAGATACGCAGTATTTT. The chain combines TRBV9 with TRBJ2-3; D may be TRBD2 (6 bases). The germline CDR1 and CDR2 sequences are SGDLS and YYNGEE. V was pared by 1 base and J by 4 bases, with 19 bases between. CDR3 length: 17 amino acids.

This clonotype was detected many times. This chain connects TRBV6-6 to TRBJ1-2; D may be TRBD1 (5 bases). Germline V gene lookup returns CDR1 MNHNY and CDR2 SVGAGI (reference sequence). This CDR3 spans 15 amino acids. The germline V and J ends were trimmed by 3 bases and 1 base, with 12 bases remaining between them. The CDR3 is CASSYEWQGNYGYTF. CDR3 coding DNA: TGTGCCAGCAGTTATGAGTGGCAGGGTAACTATGGCTACACCTTC.

The J gene is TRBJ1-1, the V gene TRBV27, with D unresolved. Trimming shortened V by 7 bases and J by 1 base, and 7 bases separated the two germline ends. Per the germline V gene, CDR1 is MNHEY and CDR2 is SMNVEV (reference sequence). The CDR3 has 12 residues. This chain's CDR3 is CASNSGNTEAFF. The CDR3 coding sequence is TGTGCCAGCAATTCCGGGAACACTGAAGCTTTCTTT.

This clonotype was observed a handful of times. The V call is TRBV5-5, the J call TRBJ2-1; 8 bases are a match to TRBD1. The ends lost 2 bases at V and 0 bases at J; junction bases unmatched: 7. The CDR3 sequence is 17 residues long. Germline CDR1 and CDR2: SGHKS and YYEKEE (reference sequence). The CDR3 DNA follows: TGTGCCAGCAGCTTCTACAGGACAGGGAGCTCCTACAATGAGCAGTTCTTC. Amino acid sequence: CASSFYRTGSSYNEQFF.

This chain links TRBV7-9 with TRBJ2-2, with 7 bases identical to TRBD1. The V gene end was trimmed by 4 bases and the J gene end by 0 bases; junction bases not matched to a gene: 8. Germline CDR1 and CDR2: SEHNR and FQNEAQ (reference sequence). The CDR3 loop spans 17 amino acids. The CDR3 bases are TGTGCCAGCAGCTATCCCCGGGACAGAACGAACACCGGGGAGCTGTTTTTT. Its translation: CASSYPRDRTNTGELFF.